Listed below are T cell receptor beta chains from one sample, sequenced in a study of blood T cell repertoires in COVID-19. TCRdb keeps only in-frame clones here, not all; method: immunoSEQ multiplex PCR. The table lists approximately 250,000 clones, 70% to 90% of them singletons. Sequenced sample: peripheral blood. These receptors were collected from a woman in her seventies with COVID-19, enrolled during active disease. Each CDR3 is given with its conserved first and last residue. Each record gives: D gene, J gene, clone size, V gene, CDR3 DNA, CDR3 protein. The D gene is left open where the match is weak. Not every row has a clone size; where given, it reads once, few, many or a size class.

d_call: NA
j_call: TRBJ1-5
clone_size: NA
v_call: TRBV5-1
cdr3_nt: TGCGCCAGCAGCTTGGCAGGGAATGATCAGCCCCAGCATTTT
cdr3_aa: CASSLAGNDQPQHF

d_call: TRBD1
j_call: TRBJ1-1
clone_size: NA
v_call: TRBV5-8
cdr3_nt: TGTGCCAGCATCCCTTACGGGACAGGCAGTGAAGCTTTCTTT
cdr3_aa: CASIPYGTGSEAFF

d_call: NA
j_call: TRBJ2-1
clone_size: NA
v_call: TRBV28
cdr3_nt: TGTGCCAGCAGTTTAAGAGCCGAGCAGTTCTTC
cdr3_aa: CASSLRAEQFF

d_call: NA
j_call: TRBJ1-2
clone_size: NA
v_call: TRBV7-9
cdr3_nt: TGTGCCAGCAGCTTAGCTGTGGGCTTCTATGGCTACACCTTC
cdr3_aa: CASSLAVGFYGYTF

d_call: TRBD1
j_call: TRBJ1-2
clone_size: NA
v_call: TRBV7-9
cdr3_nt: TGTGCCAGCAGCTTAGCGCAGGCGCAGGGGGCTTATGGCTACACCTTC
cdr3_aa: CASSLAQAQGAYGYTF

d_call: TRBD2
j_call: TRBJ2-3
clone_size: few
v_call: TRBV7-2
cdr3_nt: TGTGCCAGCAGCCCGCTAGCGGCCCCACGAAATACGCAGTATTTT
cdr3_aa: CASSPLAAPRNTQYF

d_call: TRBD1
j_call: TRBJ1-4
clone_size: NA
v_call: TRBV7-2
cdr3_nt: TGTGCCAGCAGCTACGGACAGGTTGGGAAGAATGAAAAACTGTTTTTT
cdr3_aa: CASSYGQVGKNEKLFF

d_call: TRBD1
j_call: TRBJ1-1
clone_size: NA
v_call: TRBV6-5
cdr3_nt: TGTGCCAGCAGTTCGGGACAGGGATTTTCTGAAGCTTTCTTT
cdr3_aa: CASSSGQGFSEAFF

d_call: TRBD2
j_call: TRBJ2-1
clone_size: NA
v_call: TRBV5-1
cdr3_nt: TGCGCCAGCCACGGGAGACTAGCTGGCAATGAGCAGTTCTTC
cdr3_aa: CASHGRLAGNEQFF

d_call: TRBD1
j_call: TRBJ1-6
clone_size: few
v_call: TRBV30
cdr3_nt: TGTGCCTGGAATACGGGACAGATCTATAATTCACCCCTCCACTTT
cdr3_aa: CAWNTGQIYNSPLHF

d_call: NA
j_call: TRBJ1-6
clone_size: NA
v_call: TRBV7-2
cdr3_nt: TGTGCCAGCAGCGCCCGGGACGGGAGCGTGGATTCACCCCTCCACTTT
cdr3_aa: CASSARDGSVDSPLHF

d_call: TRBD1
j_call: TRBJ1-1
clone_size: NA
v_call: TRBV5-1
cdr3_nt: TGCGCCAGCAGCTTGGGATACGACAGGGCGAACACTGAAGCTTTCTTT
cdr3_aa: CASSLGYDRANTEAFF

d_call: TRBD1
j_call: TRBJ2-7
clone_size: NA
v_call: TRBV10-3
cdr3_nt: TGTGCCATCAGTGAGTCCCCGGACAGGGGAGCGTACGAGCAGTACTTC
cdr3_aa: CAISESPDRGAYEQYF

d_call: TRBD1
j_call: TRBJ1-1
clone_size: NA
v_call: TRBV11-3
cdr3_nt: TGTGCCAGCAGCCTAGGGACAGGGAGCACTGAAGCTTTCTTT
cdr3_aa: CASSLGTGSTEAFF

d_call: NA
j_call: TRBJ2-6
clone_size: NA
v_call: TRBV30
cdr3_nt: TGTGCCTGTTCAGTCTCTGGGGCCAACGTCCTGACTTTC
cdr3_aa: CACSVSGANVLTF

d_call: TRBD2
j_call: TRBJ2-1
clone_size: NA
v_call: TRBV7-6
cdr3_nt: TGTGCCAGCAGCTTAACTAGCGGGGCTTACAATGAGCAGTTCTTC
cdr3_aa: CASSLTSGAYNEQFF

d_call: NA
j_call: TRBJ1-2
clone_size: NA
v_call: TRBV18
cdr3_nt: TGTGCCAGCTCACCCACGGACAGCTTCAACTATGGCTACACCTTC
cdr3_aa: CASSPTDSFNYGYTF

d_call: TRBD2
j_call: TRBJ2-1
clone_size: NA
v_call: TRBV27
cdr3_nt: TGTGCCAGCAGTTTAAATAGCGGGGAGCAGTTCTTC
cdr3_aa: CASSLNSGEQFF

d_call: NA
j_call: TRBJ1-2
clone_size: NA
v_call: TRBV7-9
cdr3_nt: TGTGCCAGCAGCTTACAGGGAAGAGAAGGCTACACCTTC
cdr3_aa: CASSLQGREGYTF

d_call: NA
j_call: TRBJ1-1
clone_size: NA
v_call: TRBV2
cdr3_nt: TGTGCCATCCATAACACTGAAGCTTTCTTT
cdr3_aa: CAIHNTEAFF

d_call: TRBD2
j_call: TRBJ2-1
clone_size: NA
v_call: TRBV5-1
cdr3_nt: TGCGCCAGCAGCGACCCCACTAGCGTAATCGACAATGAGCAGTTCTTC
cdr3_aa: CASSDPTSVIDNEQFF

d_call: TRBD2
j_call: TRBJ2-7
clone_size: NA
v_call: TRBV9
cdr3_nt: TGTGCCAGCAGCGCTTCCGGGACTAGCGACCTCGAGCAGTACTTC
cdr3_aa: CASSASGTSDLEQYF

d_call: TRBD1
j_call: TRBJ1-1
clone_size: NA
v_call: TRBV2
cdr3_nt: TGTGCCAGCAGTGTAGGACAGGGGAACACTGAAGCTTTCTTT
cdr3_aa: CASSVGQGNTEAFF

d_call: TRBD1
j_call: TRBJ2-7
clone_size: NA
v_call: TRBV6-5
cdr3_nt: TGTGCCAGCAGTCCACAACTTGACAGGGCCGAGCAGTACTTC
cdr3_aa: CASSPQLDRAEQYF

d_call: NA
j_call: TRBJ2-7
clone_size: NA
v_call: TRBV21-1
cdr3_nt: TGTGCCAGCAAAGTGGGGACTTACGAGCAGTACTTC
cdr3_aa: CASKVGTYEQYF

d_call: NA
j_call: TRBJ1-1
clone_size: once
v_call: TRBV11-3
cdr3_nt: TGTGCCAGCAGCTCGGGAGGGGGAGGACGGACTGAAGCTTTCTTT
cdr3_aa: CASSSGGGGRTEAFF

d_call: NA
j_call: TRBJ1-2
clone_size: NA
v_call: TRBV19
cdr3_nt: TGTGCCAGTAGTATTTGGTCGCCGGGTTCTAACTATGGCTACACCTTC
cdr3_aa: CASSIWSPGSNYGYTF

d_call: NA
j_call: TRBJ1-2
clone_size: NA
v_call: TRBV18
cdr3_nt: TGTGCCAGCTCACCACCGGCAGACCTAGCTAACTATGGCTACACCTTC
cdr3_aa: CASSPPADLANYGYTF

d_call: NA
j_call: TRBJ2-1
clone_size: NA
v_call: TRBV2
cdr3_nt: TGTGCCAGCAGGCCAGCGGCCCGGGGTGAGCAGTTCTTC
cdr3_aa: CASRPAARGEQFF

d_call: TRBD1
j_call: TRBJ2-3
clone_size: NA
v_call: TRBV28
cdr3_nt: TGTGCCAGCAGTACACAGGGGTCCCGCGATACACAGTATTTT
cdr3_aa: CASSTQGSRDTQYF

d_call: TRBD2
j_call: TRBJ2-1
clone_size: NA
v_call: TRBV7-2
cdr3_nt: TGTGCCAGCAGCTTTGGTCCGGTCCTAGCGGGACCCTCCTACAATGAGCAGTTCTTC
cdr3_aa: CASSFGPVLAGPSYNEQFF

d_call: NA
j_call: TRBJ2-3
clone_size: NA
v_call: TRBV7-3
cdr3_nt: TGTGCCAGCAGCGCAGGGATTCAAGATACGCAGTATTTT
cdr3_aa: CASSAGIQDTQYF

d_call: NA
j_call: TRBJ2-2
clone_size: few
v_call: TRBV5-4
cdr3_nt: TGTGCCAGCAGCTTGGACGGACTCCCCGGGGAGCTGTTTTTT
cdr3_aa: CASSLDGLPGELFF

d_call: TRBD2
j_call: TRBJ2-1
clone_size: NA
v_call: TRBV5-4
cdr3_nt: TGTGCCAGCAGCCCGAAGGGACTAGCGGACAATGAGCAGTTCTTC
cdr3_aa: CASSPKGLADNEQFF

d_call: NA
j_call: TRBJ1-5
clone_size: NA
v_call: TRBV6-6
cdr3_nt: TGTGCCAGCAGTTACCCGAGGGGGAGCAATCAGCCCCAGCATTTT
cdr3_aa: CASSYPRGSNQPQHF

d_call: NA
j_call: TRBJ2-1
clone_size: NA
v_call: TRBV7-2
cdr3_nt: TGTGCCAGCAGCTTGAGGGGGACGGGCGACAATGAGCAGTTCTTC
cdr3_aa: CASSLRGTGDNEQFF

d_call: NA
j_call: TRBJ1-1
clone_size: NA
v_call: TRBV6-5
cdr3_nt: TGTGCCAGCAGTTCGACAAAGGGGCTGAACACTGAAGCTTTCTTT
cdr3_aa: CASSSTKGLNTEAFF

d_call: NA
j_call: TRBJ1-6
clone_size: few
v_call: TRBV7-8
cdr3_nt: TGTGCCAGCAGCTTAGCTTGGGACGGGGGAATTTATAATTCACCCCTCCACTTT
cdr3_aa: CASSLAWDGGIYNSPLHF

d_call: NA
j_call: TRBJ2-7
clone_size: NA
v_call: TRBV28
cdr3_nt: TGTGCCAGCAGCTACGTACGATATGAGCAGTACTTC
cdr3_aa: CASSYVRYEQYF

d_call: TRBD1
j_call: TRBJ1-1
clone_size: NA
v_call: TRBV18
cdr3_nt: TGTGCCAGCTCACCCGGCATCCGGGGACAGTCGAACACTGAAGCTTTCTTT
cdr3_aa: CASSPGIRGQSNTEAFF

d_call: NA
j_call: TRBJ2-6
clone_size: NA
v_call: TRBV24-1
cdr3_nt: TGTGCCACCAGCGGGAGGGCCAACGTCCTGACTTTC
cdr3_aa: CATSGRANVLTF

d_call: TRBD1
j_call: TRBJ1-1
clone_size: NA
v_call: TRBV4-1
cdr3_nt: TGCGCCAGCAGCCAGTTGGGGACAGGTCTAAGAAGCACTGAAGCTTTCTTT
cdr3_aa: CASSQLGTGLRSTEAFF

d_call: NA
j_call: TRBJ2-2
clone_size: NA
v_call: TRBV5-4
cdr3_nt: TGTGCCAGCAGCGTTTACGTCCAGACCGGGGAGCTGTTTTTT
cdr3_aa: CASSVYVQTGELFF

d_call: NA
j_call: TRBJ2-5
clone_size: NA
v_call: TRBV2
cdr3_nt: TGTGCCAGCAGTGAATGGCCTAGCGAGACAGAGACCCAGTACTTC
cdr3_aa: CASSEWPSETETQYF

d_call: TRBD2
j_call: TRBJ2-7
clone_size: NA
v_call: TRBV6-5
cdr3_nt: TGTGCCAGCACTCCTACCGGGGGGTTCTACGAGCAGTACTTC
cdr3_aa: CASTPTGGFYEQYF

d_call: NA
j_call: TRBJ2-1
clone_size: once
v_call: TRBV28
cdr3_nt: TGTGCCAGCAGTTTAGCGGGCCCCAATGAGCAGTTCTTC
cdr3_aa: CASSLAGPNEQFF

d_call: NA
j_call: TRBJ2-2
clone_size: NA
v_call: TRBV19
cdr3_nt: TGTGCCAGTAGTATAGGGTCCCTGGGACAAGCCACCGGGGAGCTGTTTTTT
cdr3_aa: CASSIGSLGQATGELFF

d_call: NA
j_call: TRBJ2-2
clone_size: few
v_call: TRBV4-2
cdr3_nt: TGTGCCAGCAGCCAAGAGTTATCGAACACCGGGGAGCTGTTTTTT
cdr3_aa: CASSQELSNTGELFF

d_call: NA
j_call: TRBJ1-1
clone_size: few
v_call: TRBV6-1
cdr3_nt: TGTGCCAGCAGTGAACAGTGGAACACTGAAGCTTTCTTT
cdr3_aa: CASSEQWNTEAFF

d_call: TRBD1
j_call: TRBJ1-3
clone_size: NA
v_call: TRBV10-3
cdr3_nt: TGTGCCATCAGTGGACAGGGTTCTGGAAACACCATATATTTT
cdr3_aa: CAISGQGSGNTIYF

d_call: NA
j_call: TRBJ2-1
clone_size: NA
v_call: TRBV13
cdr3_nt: TGTGCCAGCAGCCACCGGACAGAGATGAATGAGCAGTTCTTC
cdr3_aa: CASSHRTEMNEQFF

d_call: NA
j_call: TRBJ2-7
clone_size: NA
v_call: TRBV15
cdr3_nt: TGTGCCACCAGCAGAGCCACGGGAGAGCAGTACTTC
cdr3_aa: CATSRATGEQYF

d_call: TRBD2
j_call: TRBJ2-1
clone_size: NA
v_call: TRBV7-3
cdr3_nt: TGTGCCAGCAGCGCCCAACCGGGGGGCAATGAGCAGTTCTTC
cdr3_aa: CASSAQPGGNEQFF

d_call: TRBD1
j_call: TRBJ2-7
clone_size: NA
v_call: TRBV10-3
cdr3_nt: TGTGCCATCAAAGCAGGGGGCCCCTACGAGCAGTACTTC
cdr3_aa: CAIKAGGPYEQYF

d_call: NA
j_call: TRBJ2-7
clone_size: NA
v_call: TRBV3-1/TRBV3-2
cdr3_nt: TGTGCCAGCAGCCAAGTACAGTCTTACGAGCAGTACTTC
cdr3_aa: CASSQVQSYEQYF

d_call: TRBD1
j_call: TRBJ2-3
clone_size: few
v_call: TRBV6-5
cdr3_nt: TGTGCCATACAGGGGACAGATACGCAGTATTTT
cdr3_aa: CAIQGTDTQYF